Presented here are 27 T cell receptor beta chains from one specimen sequenced in a study of T-cell memory formation after mild COVID-19 (dated by TCRdb to the early 2020s). The method behind the library was 5' RACE. Sequencing instrument: Illumina NovaSeq 6000. Through fastp at Q25 and MiXCR, TCRdb rebuilt clones from the public reads, retaining in-frame beta chains. Entries that share a CDR3 protein sequence are merged under the most common genes and DNA. Here the sample has 300,000 to 350,000 distinct CDR3 sequences; approximately 19% occur a single time. Of the sample, about 21% falls within the top ten clones. The material sequenced was PBMCs or a T cell subset sorted from them (not recorded which). Receptors originate from a man in his late teens or twenties who had mild COVID-19 (a few samples of this study predate the infection). The sample titles of this study are shuffled in the database, so cell type and time point are left out; the donor was told from shared clones.

This CDR3 is CASNIGTGNTEAFF. The DNA for the CDR3 is TGTGCCAGCAACATCGGGACGGGAAACACTGAAGCTTTCTTT. The genes are TRBV28 and TRBJ1-1, with D possibly TRBD1 on 5 matching bases. There are 14 residues in the CDR3. Germline V gives CDR1 MDHEN, CDR2 SYDVKM. V was shortened by 7 bases and J by 2 bases, with 14 bases between the two germline ends.

This clonotype was seen more than once but under ten times. The gene calls are TRBV4-1 and TRBJ2-7, with TRBD2 as a possible D gene (5 bases). Germline V gives CDR1 MGHRA, CDR2 YSYEKL. Between the trimmed V and J ends, which lost 3 bases and 3 bases, there was a span of 18 bases. The CDR3 has 16 amino acids. CDR3 protein: CASSQETGSSIYEQYF. DNA of the CDR3: TGCGCCAGCAGCCAGGAGACGGGGAGCTCTATCTACGAGCAGTACTTC.

This clonotype has just a few counts. The rearrangement uses TRBV5-1 and TRBJ1-6, with D hard to call. The CDR3 covers 14 residues. V was cut by 0 bases and J by 7 bases, with 8 bases left in between. Looked up from germline, CDR1 is SGHRS and CDR2 is YFSETQ. Here the CDR3 DNA reads TGCGCCAGCAGCTTGGTTCCGGGGAATTCACCCCTCCACTTT. It encodes CASSLVPGNSPLHF.

The table lists this clonotype with a few counts. The chain has TRBV6-5 and TRBJ2-3; D unclear. Germline V gene sequence: CDR1 MNHEY, CDR2 SVGAGI. The CDR3 totals 13 residues. The V gene lost 5 bases and the J gene lost 0 bases, with 6 bases spanning the gap. For the CDR3, the DNA is TGTGCCAGCAGTGCATCTAGCACAGATACGCAGTATTTT. It codes for CASSASSTDTQYF.

The V and J genes are TRBV7-2 and TRBJ1-2; D gene unclear. CDR3 size: 14 residues. CDR1 is SGHTA and CDR2 is FQGNSA in the germline V gene. Trimming removed 1 base from V and 4 bases from J, with 10 bases in between. CDR3 protein: CASSLGPRFYGYTF. The DNA for the CDR3 is TGTGCCAGCAGCTTAGGTCCACGGTTCTATGGCTACACCTTC.

A few counts support this clonotype. This chain connects TRBV29-1 to TRBJ2-7; 12 bases line up with TRBD1. The CDR3 covers 13 residues. Germline V gives CDR1 SQVTM, CDR2 ANQGSEA. V trimming: 5 bases; J trimming: 6 bases; junction bases outside the gene matches: 5. Here the CDR3 reads CSVKGQGASEQYF. CDR3 DNA sequence: TGCAGCGTTAAGGGACAGGGGGCTAGCGAGCAGTACTTC.

This clonotype was picked up a small number of times. The CDR3 reads CASSQLSFTGELFF. The DNA of the CDR3 is TGTGCCAGCAGCCAGCTTTCCTTCACCGGGGAGCTGTTTTTT. V gene TRBV6-2 or TRBV6-3 combines with J gene TRBJ2-2; no definite D call. The V end was cut by 6 bases, the J end by 4 bases, with 12 bases between. The CDR3 covers 14 residues. The V gene's germline CDR1 is MNHEY and CDR2 SVGEGT.

This clonotype came up a few times. The rearrangement uses TRBV28 and TRBJ2-3; D may be TRBD1 (6 bases). Trimming stripped 6 bases from V and 5 bases from J, with 12 bases between. CDR1 and CDR2 (germline): MDHEN, SYDVKM. This CDR3 is built from 13 residues. This CDR3 reads CASRLTGIDTQYF. For the CDR3, the DNA is TGTGCCAGCAGGCTCACAGGGATAGATACGCAGTATTTT.

The CDR3 is CASSQGLASPLHF. For the CDR3, the DNA is TGTGCCAGCAGCCAAGGGTTAGCTTCACCCCTCCACTTT. The chain uses TRBV3-1 and TRBJ1-6; D is unclear. Trimming stripped 1 base from V and 9 bases from J, with 7 bases between. CDR3 length equals 13 residues. Germline CDR1 and CDR2: LGHDT and YNNKEL (reference sequence). Supplemented by reference TRBV3-1 and TRBJ1-6, the full variable domain reads DTAVSQTPKYLVTQMGNDKSIKCEQNLGHDTMYWYKQDSKKFLKIMFSYNNKELIINETVPNRFSPKSPDKAHLNLHINSLELGDSAVYFCASSQGLASPLHFGNGTRLTVT.

The chain links TRBV5-1 to TRBJ1-1, with TRBD1 identical over 9 bases. This CDR3 spans 16 amino acids. Germline V gives CDR1 SGHRS, CDR2 YFSETQ. V lost 0 bases to trimming and J lost 6 bases; unmatched junction nucleotides: 9. This chain's CDR3 is CASSLAGQGKYPEAFF. In nucleotides, the CDR3 is TGCGCCAGCAGCTTGGCCGGACAGGGGAAGTATCCTGAAGCTTTCTTT.

This clonotype was seen a few times. The chain joins TRBV24-1 to TRBJ2-3; D gene ambiguous. Trimming shortened V by 4 bases and J by 4 bases, and 14 bases separated the two germline ends. This CDR3 has 15 residues. Germline V gene sequence: CDR1 KGHDR, CDR2 SFDVKD. In DNA form, the CDR3 reads TGTGCCACCAGTGACAACCCCCTCCTCCCAGATACGCAGTATTTT. This codes for CATSDNPLLPDTQYF.

The chain links TRBV12-3 or TRBV12-4 to TRBJ1-1, with 7 bases aligning to TRBD1. This CDR3 has 15 residues. V lost 0 bases, J lost 5 bases, and 6 bases stayed unmatched. CDR3 nucleotide sequence: TGTGCCAGCAGTTTAGCGCGACAGGGTGGGACTGAAGCTTTCTTT. Encoded protein: CASSLARQGGTEAFF.

The rearrangement joins TRBV12-3 or TRBV12-4 to TRBJ1-1; D might be TRBD1 (6 bases). Between the trimmed V and J ends, which lost 10 bases and 0 bases, there was a span of 15 bases. This CDR3 comprises 14 residues. The CDR3 loop reads CATAEGGMNTEAFF. For the CDR3, the DNA is TGTGCCACCGCCGAGGGGGGGATGAACACTGAAGCTTTCTTT.

This clonotype was seen more than once but under ten times. The rearrangement links TRBV11-2 to TRBJ2-3; D gene unclear. Trimming removed 1 base from V and 1 base from J, with 15 bases in between. There are 17 residues in the CDR3. Looked up from germline, CDR1 is SGHAT and CDR2 is FQNNGV. The DNA of the CDR3 is TGTGCCAGCAGCTTAGGTCCCTATCTCGCGGGCACAGATACGCAGTATTTT. It specifies CASSLGPYLAGTDTQYF.

This chain connects TRBV11-2 to TRBJ2-1; D possibly corresponds to TRBD2 (5 bases). Trimming left V 3 bases short and J 7 bases short, with 10 bases between. This CDR3 has 13 amino acids. Germline V gives CDR1 SGHAT, CDR2 FQNNGV. CDR3 sequence: CASSFTSQNEQFF. The CDR3 nucleotides read TGTGCCAGCAGCTTTACTAGTCAGAATGAGCAGTTCTTC.

This chain links TRBV12-3 or TRBV12-4 with TRBJ2-7, with D perhaps TRBD1 (5 bases). The CDR3 is 12 residues long. V was pared by 2 bases and J by 5 bases, with 7 bases between. The CDR3 DNA follows: TGTGCCAGCAGTTTAAGGGGAAACGAGCAGTACGTC. Its protein is CASSLRGNEQYV.

This clonotype was counted ten times or more. The gene calls are TRBV6-6 and TRBJ2-5, with TRBD2 as a possible D gene (6 bases). The length of the CDR3 is 17 residues. Germline values: CDR1 MNHNY, CDR2 SVGAGI (reference sequence). V lost 2 bases and J 2 bases, leaving 18 bases between the germline ends. The CDR3 region is CASSYPVDRDWQETQYF. For the CDR3, the DNA is TGTGCCAGCAGTTACCCGGTCGACCGGGACTGGCAAGAGACCCAGTACTTC.

The CDR3 DNA sequence: TGTGCCAGCAGCCAAGATCGGGTGCAGCCCCAGCATTTT. Protein product: CASSQDRVQPQHF. This chain joins TRBV3-1 and TRBJ1-5, with unresolved D. Germline CDR1 reads LGHDT; CDR2 reads YNNKEL (reference sequence). This CDR3 spans 13 amino acids. Trimming removed 0 bases at V and 7 bases at J, with 7 bases between.

This clonotype has a handful of counts. V and J are TRBV6-1 and TRBJ2-1; no clear D gene. Deletions cut 7 bases from V and 3 bases from J, with 4 bases between. The CDR3 loop spans 11 amino acids. Germline V gives CDR1 MNHNS, CDR2 SASEGT. The CDR3: CASMIYNEQFF. As DNA, the CDR3 is TGTGCCAGCATGATCTACAATGAGCAGTTCTTC.

This clonotype was counted a few times. This chain joins TRBV4-2 and TRBJ2-7; perhaps TRBD2 as D (5 bases). The V gene's germline CDR1 is LGHNA and CDR2 YNFKEQ. The V and J ends lost 0 bases and 7 bases respectively, with 16 bases between them. This CDR3 region has 15 residues. The CDR3 DNA reads TGTGCCAGCAGCCAAGATCTGAGGGCTCCTCAAGAGCAGTACGTC. Its translation is CASSQDLRAPQEQYV.

The chain uses TRBV12-3 or TRBV12-4 and TRBJ2-2; tentative D call: TRBD2 (5 bases). The CDR3 covers 14 residues. V was shortened by 6 bases and J by 6 bases, with 14 bases between the two germline ends. CDR3 nucleotides: TGTGCCAGCAGCCCTCGAACTAGATCCGGGGAGCTGTTTTTT. Its translation: CASSPRTRSGELFF.

This clonotype showed up just a few times. The chain joins TRBV11-2 to TRBJ1-2; D gene uncertain. The V end lost 5 bases, the J end lost 0 bases, and 13 bases lay between the germline ends. CDR3 length: 15 amino acids. CDR1 SGHAT and CDR2 FQNNGV come from the germline V gene. The CDR3 reads CASSQTTGTNYGYTF. As DNA, the CDR3 is TGTGCCAGCAGCCAGACCACGGGGACTAACTATGGCTACACCTTC.

The CDR3 nucleotides are TGTGCCAGCAGCCCGGGGGCGGGGGAGGTCTATGAGCAGTTCTTC. It translates to CASSPGAGEVYEQFF. The rearrangement links TRBV6-2 or TRBV6-3 to TRBJ2-1; D might be TRBD2 (7 bases). Germline V gene sequence: CDR1 MNHEY, CDR2 SVGEGT. The CDR3 has 15 amino acids. V was clipped by 6 bases and J by 8 bases, with 20 bases between them.

The sample holds a few counts of this clonotype. The chain employs TRBV15 and TRBJ2-3; the match to TRBD2 covers 9 bases. The ends lost 0 bases at V and 2 bases at J; junction bases unmatched: 12. The CDR3 extends over 19 amino acids. CDR1 and CDR2 (germline): LNHNV, YYDKDF (reference sequence). DNA for the CDR3: TGTGCCACCAGCAGAGAAGCGGCTAGCGGGGCCCCGATCACAGATACGCAGTATTTT. Amino acids: CATSREAASGAPITDTQYF.

The chain has TRBV5-1 and TRBJ2-7, with a weak D call TRBD1 (6 bases). In germline, CDR1 is SGHRS, CDR2 YFSETQ. V lost 7 bases to trimming and J lost 7 bases, with 15 bases between them. CDR3 length equals 12 residues. DNA of the CDR3: TGCGCCAGCCGGGAACAGGGTGGAGAGCAGTACTTC. It codes for CASREQGGEQYF.

This clonotype was seen at least ten times. The CDR3 sequence: CSVSGQGYTDTQYF. DNA of the CDR3: TGCAGCGTTTCCGGACAGGGGTACACAGATACGCAGTATTTT. V usage is TRBV29-1 and J usage is TRBJ2-3, with 9 nucleotides matching TRBD1. The J segment lost 2 bases and the V segment lost 5 bases, leaving 5 bases of the junction unmatched. Germline V gene sequence: CDR1 SQVTM, CDR2 ANQGSEA. The CDR3 is 14 residues long.

This clonotype was recorded a few times. The V gene is TRBV7-9, the J gene TRBJ1-2, with D tentatively TRBD1 (6 bases). This CDR3 region has 16 residues. Trimming left V 4 bases short and J 5 bases short, with 20 bases between. CDR1 is SEHNR, CDR2 FQNEAQ, per germline (reference sequence). For the CDR3, the DNA is TGTGCCAGCAGCTCCGCCCTTAGACAGGCCCAGTATGGCTACACCTTC. Protein sequence: CASSSALRQAQYGYTF.